These 25 T cell receptor beta chains share one sample of origin, sequenced in a study of cytomegalovirus exposure and HLA in healthy donors. Primers included in the PCR were 60 Vbeta and 13 Jbeta primers. Assay: immunoSEQ multiplex PCR; the TCRdb copy retains only in-frame clones and omits some. The sample lists 130,000 or so clones; roughly 83% were seen once. The sample was PBMCs. The receptors come from a man in his forties in good health and CMV-seronegative.

The chain recombines TRBV11-2 with TRBJ2-3, with TRBD2 identical over 15 bases. In germline, CDR1 is SGHAT, CDR2 FQNNGV. The CDR3 is made up of 16 amino acids. V lost 4 bases, J lost 4 bases, and 3 bases stayed unmatched. The CDR3 here is CASSSWTSGGADTQYF. CDR3 bases: TGTGCCAGCAGCTCCTGGACTAGCGGGGGGGCAGATACGCAGTATTTT.

The chain joins TRBV7-2 to TRBJ2-7, with 9 bases matching TRBD2. CDR3 length equals 16 residues. Germline V lookup: CDR1 SGHTA, CDR2 FQGNSA. The V segment lost 0 bases and the J segment 4 bases; nucleotides outside the gene matches: 7. The CDR3: CASSLALAGPLYEQYF. CDR3 coding DNA: TGTGCCAGCAGCTTAGCTCTAGCGGGACCTCTATACGAGCAGTACTTC.

The rearrangement joins TRBV2 to TRBJ2-5, with a possible D match to TRBD1 (6 bases). The ends were cut back, 7 bases at V and 5 bases at J, with 20 bases in the middle. Germline V gives CDR1 SNHLY, CDR2 FYNNEI. This CDR3 contains 15 residues. CDR3 loop: CASKQDSPGRETQYF. DNA for the CDR3: TGTGCCAGCAAACAGGACAGTCCCGGGCGGGAGACCCAGTACTTC.

The chain carries TRBV7-2 and TRBJ2-1; weak D call: TRBD2 (5 bases). The CDR3 runs 15 residues. CDR1 is SGHTA and CDR2 is FQGNSA in the germline V gene. V was clipped by 8 bases and J by 2 bases, with 16 bases between them. This CDR3 reads CASDGGPGPYNEQFF. The DNA for the CDR3 is TGTGCCAGCGACGGAGGCCCCGGACCCTACAATGAGCAGTTCTTC.

The V and J genes are TRBV6-1 and TRBJ1-5; D not resolved. V was trimmed by 2 bases and J by 5 bases, leaving 7 bases between them. Germline V gives CDR1 MNHNS, CDR2 SASEGT. CDR3 length: 13 amino acids. CDR3 sequence: CASSEIEDQPQHF. CDR3 coding DNA: TGTGCCAGCAGTGAAATTGAGGATCAGCCCCAGCATTTT.

The chain joins TRBV15 to TRBJ2-1; 9 nucleotides align to TRBD1. Germline assignment: CDR1 LNHNV and CDR2 YYDKDF (reference sequence). This CDR3 is 16 amino acids long. Trimming removed 2 bases from V and 8 bases from J; junction bases left unmatched: 10. DNA for the CDR3: TGTGCCACCAGCAGAACGGGACAGGGACATTCGCATGAGCAGTTCTTC. Translation gives CATSRTGQGHSHEQFF.

This chain uses TRBV19 with TRBJ1-6; D is ambiguous. Trimming left V 0 bases short and J 7 bases short, with 4 bases between. The germline gives CDR1 LNHDA, CDR2 SQIVND (reference sequence). This CDR3 is 13 amino acids long. The CDR3 here is CASSIERNSPLHF. The CDR3 coding sequence is TGTGCCAGTAGTATAGAGCGCAATTCACCCCTCCACTTT.

V gene TRBV6-5 combines with J gene TRBJ2-7, with 13 bases lining up with TRBD2. This CDR3 is 15 amino acids long. The germline V gene encodes CDR1 MNHEY and CDR2 SVGAGI. Unmatched junction bases numbered 7, after V lost 2 bases and J lost 9 bases. The CDR3 region has the DNA TGTGCCAGCAGTTACCGAGGACTAGCGGGGGACTCGCAGTACTTC. Protein product: CASSYRGLAGDSQYF.

The V and J genes are TRBV27 and TRBJ1-5; 8 nucleotides agree with TRBD1. Germline CDR1 MNHEY, CDR2 SMNVEV (reference sequence). J was trimmed by 0 bases and V by 6 bases; bases with no gene match: 22. This CDR3 is 21 amino acids long. As DNA, the CDR3 is TGTGCCAGCAGGCCGGGATACCGGGACAGGAGATTTCCTAATAGCAATCAGCCCCAGCATTTT. Translating gives CASRPGYRDRRFPNSNQPQHF.

The J gene is TRBJ2-3, the V gene TRBV7-8, with D possibly being TRBD2 (6 bases). V was pared by 7 bases and J by 1 base, with 15 bases between. The CDR3 has 15 amino acids. Germline V gene data show CDR1 as SGHVS and CDR2 as FQNEAQ. CDR3 loop: CASTNSGVGTDTQYF. DNA of the CDR3: TGTGCCAGCACCAACTCGGGGGTGGGCACAGATACGCAGTATTTT.

The chain recombines TRBV5-4 with TRBJ1-2, with D possibly being TRBD1 (6 bases). Trimming pared 3 bases from V and 6 bases from J, leaving 12 bases between. This CDR3 spans 13 amino acids. The germline CDR1 and CDR2 sequences are SGHNT and YYREEE (reference sequence). CDR3 loop: CASSSYQGHGYTF. In DNA form, the CDR3 reads TGTGCCAGCAGCTCTTACCAGGGGCATGGCTACACCTTC.

V gene TRBV25-1 combines with J gene TRBJ2-2; 8 bases line up with TRBD1. After removal of 6 bases from V and 6 bases from J, the junction contained 9 bases not matched to a gene. CDR1 and CDR2 (germline): MGHDK, SYGVNS. The CDR3 is 15 residues long. In DNA, the CDR3 is TGTGCCAGCAGGCCGACGACAGGGGAATCCGGGGAGCTGTTTTTT. Translation gives CASRPTTGESGELFF.

CDR3 protein: CASSSRPGQSVYEQYF. In DNA form, the CDR3 reads TGTGCCAGCAGCTCCCGACCGGGACAGTCCGTCTACGAGCAGTACTTC. V usage is TRBV27 and J usage is TRBJ2-7; 7 nucleotides match TRBD1. The V gene end was trimmed by 6 bases and the J gene end by 3 bases; junction bases not matched to a gene: 14. Germline V gene sequence: CDR1 MNHEY, CDR2 SMNVEV (reference sequence). The CDR3 has 16 residues.

This clone was seen more than once but under ten times. J is TRBJ2-7 and V is TRBV4-1, with D maybe TRBD2 (5 bases). Germline V gene data show CDR1 as MGHRA and CDR2 as YSYEKL. V was pared by 0 bases and J by 1 base, with 10 bases between. The CDR3 length is 15 residues. For the CDR3, the DNA is TGCGCCAGCAGCCAAGACGCCGGGGAATCCTACGAGCAGTACTTC. This gives the protein CASSQDAGESYEQYF.

This clone was found once. J is TRBJ1-1 and V is TRBV27, with D uncertain. The CDR3 consists of 10 residues. Germline CDR1 is MNHEY and CDR2 is SMNVEV (reference sequence). V was clipped by 10 bases and J by 10 bases, with 13 bases between them. The CDR3 DNA reads as TGTGCCACTTCCTACCCCCCAGCTTTCTTT. It encodes CATSYPPAFF.

A single count supports this clone. V gene TRBV7-9 combines with J gene TRBJ1-4, with TRBD1 identical over 7 bases. V lost 3 bases, J lost 8 bases, and 9 bases stayed unmatched. The CDR3 contains 15 residues. The germline CDR1 and CDR2 sequences are SEHNR and FQNEAQ (reference sequence). As DNA, the CDR3 is TGTGCCAGCAGCTTTAGCAGACAGGGTGAAGAAAAACTGTTTTTT. Translating it yields CASSFSRQGEEKLFF. Full variable domain (outside the CDR3, taken from reference TRBV7-9 and TRBJ1-4): DTGVSQNPRHKITKRGQNVTFRCDPISEHNRLYWYRQTLGQGPEFLTYFQNEAQLEKSRLLSDRFSAERPKGSFSTLEIQRTEQGDSAMYLCASSFSRQGEEKLFFGSGTQLSVL.

V is TRBV7-2 and J is TRBJ2-3; 11 positions match TRBD2. With V trimmed by 0 bases and J by 0 bases, 2 bases remained unmatched. The CDR3 loop spans 17 amino acids. Germline-derived CDR1 and CDR2 are SGHTA and FQGNSA. Here the CDR3 DNA reads TGTGCCAGCAGCTTAGCGGGACTAGCGGCCAGCACAGATACGCAGTATTTT. Protein: CASSLAGLAASTDTQYF. Full variable domain (outside the CDR3, taken from reference TRBV7-2 and TRBJ2-3): GAGVSQSPSNKVTEKGKDVELRCDPISGHTALYWYRQSLGQGLEFLIYFQGNSAPDKSGLPSDRFSAERTGGSVSTLTIQRTQQEDSAVYLCASSLAGLAASTDTQYFGPGTRLTVL.

Notes on this clone: Different DNA sequences within this sample yield the same CDR3. The rearrangement uses TRBV5-1 and TRBJ2-1; D not certain. Trimming removed 2 bases at V and 1 base at J, with 10 bases between. Germline-derived CDR1 and CDR2 are SGHRS and YFSETQ. The CDR3 extends over 15 amino acids. The chain's CDR3 is CASSFGDTSYNEQFF. CDR3 DNA sequence: TGCGCCAGCAGCTTTGGTGACACGTCCTACAATGAGCAGTTCTTC.

The V and J genes are TRBV7-8 and TRBJ2-3; TRBD2 agrees at 13 bases. CDR1 and CDR2 from the germline V gene are SGHVS and FQNEAQ. V trimming: 2 bases; J trimming: 4 bases; junction bases outside the gene matches: 3. The CDR3 totals 16 residues. CDR3 sequence reads: CASSLQLAGGPDTQYF. The CDR3 region has the DNA TGTGCCAGCAGCTTACAACTAGCGGGGGGGCCAGATACGCAGTATTTT.

The V and J genes are TRBV9 and TRBJ2-4; 7 bases fit TRBD2. Trimming removed 3 bases from V and 10 bases from J; junction bases left unmatched: 16. Germline CDR1 SGDLS, CDR2 YYNGEE. The CDR3 has 16 amino acids. CDR3 amino acids: CASSAPLGEGSAIQYF. The CDR3 nucleotides are TGTGCCAGCAGCGCCCCCCTGGGGGAGGGTTCTGCAATTCAGTACTTC.

This chain connects TRBV27 to TRBJ1-1; 9 bases are a match to TRBD1. The germline V gene encodes CDR1 MNHEY and CDR2 SMNVEV (reference sequence). The junction had 4 bases not matched to a gene; V was cut back by 6 bases and J by 2 bases. There are 14 residues in the CDR3. The CDR3 DNA follows: TGTGCCAGCAGGATAACAGGGGGCAACACTGAAGCTTTCTTT. Its translation: CASRITGGNTEAFF.

J is TRBJ1-2 and V is TRBV18; D may be TRBD1 (6 bases). Germline CDR1 KGHSH, CDR2 LQKENI. Between the trimmed V and J ends, which lost 0 bases and 1 base, there was a span of 12 bases. This CDR3 contains 16 residues. The CDR3 coding sequence is TGTGCCAGCTCACCACCCGGACAGTCTGTTAACTATGGCTACACCTTC. Encoded protein: CASSPPGQSVNYGYTF.

The chain couples TRBV4-1 to TRBJ1-5; D is possibly TRBD1 (6 bases). Deletions cut 4 bases from V and 3 bases from J, with 13 bases between. The CDR3 sequence is 15 residues long. Looked up from germline, CDR1 is MGHRA and CDR2 is YSYEKL. CDR3 sequence reads: CASSPQGGDNQPQHF. The CDR3 DNA is TGCGCCAGCAGCCCCCAAGGGGGGGACAATCAGCCCCAGCATTTT.

The V gene is TRBV7-6, the J gene TRBJ2-7; 9 bases match TRBD2. V shed 4 bases and J 2 bases; nucleotides not matched to a gene: 9. Germline CDR1 and CDR2: SGHVS and FNYEAQ. CDR3 length: 16 residues. In DNA, the CDR3 is TGTGCCAGCAGCTCCGACCTAGCGGGGCCGGCCTACGAGCAGTACTTC. As protein: CASSSDLAGPAYEQYF.

The V gene is TRBV5-5, the J gene TRBJ2-3, with TRBD2 matching over 11 bases. From germline, CDR1 is SGHKS and CDR2 YYEKEE (reference sequence). V gave up 4 bases and J gave up 2 bases; unmatched junction bases: 9. The CDR3 covers 17 residues. Written as DNA, the CDR3 is TGTGCCAGCAGCAAAGCGACTAGCGGGATGCTCACAGATACGCAGTATTTT. Its translation is CASSKATSGMLTDTQYF.